This T cell receptor (beta chain) was found in a study of Ad26.COV2.S vaccination and SARS-CoV-2 variants. Whole-study context: COV1001, an Ad26.COV2.S trial, supplied this vaccine-arm donor. Study conclusions and caveats: Placebo and vaccine recipients had non-spike TCR breadth that was similar. Recipients given vaccine exceeded placebo recipients in spike-specific TCR breadth.

Treatment in this sample: 19 received Ad26.COV2.S at low or high dose, single or two shots; about 5 received placebo; per-sample allocation not given. Specimens were obtained on day 63 following the first vaccine or placebo injection. Comments on this clone: Its antigen is unknown.

The protocol was immunoSEQ multiplex PCR, while the TCRdb copy is restricted to in-frame clones and leaves out a portion. The sample holds 350,000 to 450,000 clones, about four fifths seen once. The source is a person aged 18-65 years who received the Ad26.COV2.S COVID-19 vaccine or a placebo. Specimen: peripheral blood, collected in a trial of Ad26.COV2.S vaccine versus placebo.

Here the CDR3 DNA reads TGTGCCAGCAGTTTATACCCGCCTAGCGGGGGGCTACAAGAGACCCAGTACTTC. As protein: CASSLYPPSGGLQETQYF. The chain recombines TRBV27 with TRBJ2-5, with 11 bases identical to TRBD2. Losses at the gene ends were 1 base for V and 2 bases for J; bases not matched to a gene: 9. Germline CDR1 MNHEY, CDR2 SMNVEV (reference sequence). The CDR3 sequence is 18 residues long.